The 25 T cell receptor beta chains reported below all come from one sample, sequenced in a study of blood T cell repertoires in COVID-19. Sequenced by immunoSEQ multiplex PCR; TCRdb stores in-frame clones only, minus some. Counted here are under 35,000 clones, approximately 89% occurring once; the ten biggest clones make up 11% to 15%. The sample comprised peripheral blood. The receptors come from a man aged 60 to 69 with active COVID-19.

In DNA form, the CDR3 reads TGTGCCAGCAGCCCCTGGTCCCCCCTGGAGCCCGAGACCCAGTACTTC. It specifies CASSPWSPLEPETQYF. This rearrangement joins TRBV2 to TRBJ2-5; no definite D call. CDR3 length: 16 residues. Per germline, CDR1 SNHLY and CDR2 FYNNEI. The V gene lost 6 bases and the J gene lost 5 bases, with 22 bases spanning the gap.

The V gene is TRBV5-4, the J gene TRBJ1-1; a possible D gene is TRBD1 (6 bases). CDR1 is SGHNT and CDR2 is YYREEE in the germline V gene (reference sequence). The CDR3 has 15 residues. V gave up 0 bases and J gave up 4 bases, with 13 bases separating them. The DNA of the CDR3 is TGTGCCAGCAGCTTGGCCAGGGGCGGGAGCACTGAAGCTTTCTTT. It translates to CASSLARGGSTEAFF.

This chain links TRBV5-6 with TRBJ2-7; D possibly corresponds to TRBD2 (5 bases). From germline, CDR1 is SGHDT and CDR2 YYEEEE. CDR3 length: 15 amino acids. Trimming removed 2 bases from V and 4 bases from J, with 16 bases in between. CDR3 residues: CASSFEEPGVYEQYF. For the CDR3, the DNA is TGTGCCAGCAGCTTCGAAGAGCCCGGGGTTTACGAGCAGTACTTC.

This chain connects TRBV3-1 (or the pseudogene TRBV3-2) to TRBJ2-1; 13 positions agree with TRBD2. This CDR3 spans 17 amino acids. CDR1 LGHDT and CDR2 YNNKEL come from the germline V gene (reference sequence). J gave up 0 bases and V 4 bases, and 3 bases lay outside the gene matches. CDR3 DNA: TGTGCCAGCAGCCGGACTAGCGGGAGTACCTCCTACAATGAGCAGTTCTTC. This codes for CASSRTSGSTSYNEQFF.

J is TRBJ2-5 and V is TRBV10-1, with TRBD2 matching 7 bases. This CDR3 is built from 13 residues. Germline loops: CDR1 WNHNN, CDR2 SYGVQD (reference sequence). V dropped 6 bases and J dropped 3; count of bases not matched to a gene: 4. The CDR3 reads CASSSGLEETQYF. Here the CDR3 DNA reads TGCGCCAGCAGCTCCGGACTAGAAGAGACCCAGTACTTC.

V usage is TRBV11-3 and J usage is TRBJ2-1; 11 bases map to TRBD2. V shed 4 bases, J shed 6 bases, and the junction held 2 bases outside the gene matches. CDR1 is SGHNT, CDR2 YENEEA, per germline. This CDR3 has 14 amino acids. CDR3 DNA: TGTGCCAGCAGCTATAGCGGGAGGGGCAATGAGCAGTTCTTC. Translation gives CASSYSGRGNEQFF.

The rearrangement uses TRBV15 and TRBJ2-3; TRBD2 matches 9 bases. The CDR3 is 13 amino acids. With 5 bases clipped from V and 4 bases from J, the junction kept 1 base outside the gene matches. Germline CDR1 reads LNHNV; CDR2 reads YYDKDF (reference sequence). CDR3 coding DNA: TGTGCCACCAGCGCGGGGGGGCCAGATACGCAGTATTTT. Translation: CATSAGGPDTQYF.

V and J are TRBV7-9 and TRBJ2-3; TRBD1 matches at 10 bases. J lost 5 bases, V lost 1 base, and 6 bases had no gene match. The CDR3 covers 16 residues. Germline assignment: CDR1 SEHNR and CDR2 FQNEAQ (reference sequence). The CDR3 here is CASSLGTGGRGDTQYF. The CDR3 DNA is TGTGCCAGCAGCTTAGGGACAGGGGGACGCGGAGATACGCAGTATTTT.

J is TRBJ2-7 and V is TRBV5-4; TRBD2 might be the D (6 bases). V was trimmed by 0 bases and J by 3 bases, leaving 16 bases between them. Germline V lookup: CDR1 SGHNT, CDR2 YYREEE (reference sequence). This CDR3 region has 16 residues. The CDR3 spells CASSLGGLFRNYEQYF. CDR3 nucleotide sequence: TGTGCCAGCAGCTTGGGGGGACTTTTCCGGAACTACGAGCAGTACTTC. The full variable domain, with the rest looked up from reference TRBV5-4 and TRBJ2-7, is ETGVTQSPTHLIKTRGQQVTLRCSSQSGHNTVSWYQQALGQGPQFIFQYYREEENGRGNFPPRFSGLQFPNYSSELNVNALELDDSALYLCASSLGGLFRNYEQYFGPGTRLTVT.

CDR3 bases: TGTGCCTGGAGACGCAGGGGGCCCCCGAACACTGAAGCTTTCTTT. The encoded protein is CAWRRRGPPNTEAFF. This chain links TRBV30 with TRBJ1-1, with 8 bases identical to TRBD1. The V and J ends lost 3 bases and 1 base, in that order; junction bases with no gene match: 7. The CDR3 sequence is 15 residues long. Looked up from germline, CDR1 is GTSNPN and CDR2 is SVGIG (reference sequence).

The rearrangement uses TRBV7-9 and TRBJ2-1; no definite D call. The germline V gene has CDR1 SEHNR and CDR2 FQNEAQ (reference sequence). CDR3 size: 13 residues. V was shortened by 3 bases and J by 5 bases, with 8 bases between the two germline ends. CDR3 sequence reads: CASSFPPNNEQFF. The DNA for the CDR3 is TGTGCCAGCAGCTTCCCACCTAACAATGAGCAGTTCTTC.

V and J are TRBV19 and TRBJ2-1, with 10 bases aligning to TRBD2. Germline assignment: CDR1 LNHDA and CDR2 SQIVND (reference sequence). Trimming took 4 bases from V and 2 from J; bases not matched to a gene: 8. The CDR3 totals 17 residues. The CDR3 sequence is CASSTGTSAQPYNEQFF. The DNA of the CDR3 is TGTGCCAGTAGTACAGGGACTAGCGCTCAACCCTACAATGAGCAGTTCTTC.

This CDR3 reads CASSSRWVYTREENYEQYF. DNA for the CDR3: TGTGCCAGCAGCTCCCGGTGGGTATATACGCGGGAGGAGAACTACGAGCAGTACTTC. This sequence joins TRBV11-2 and TRBJ2-7, with 8 positions matching TRBD2. The CDR3 spans 19 residues. Germline lookup yields CDR1 SGHAT and CDR2 FQNNGV. J was trimmed by 3 bases and V by 4 bases; bases with no gene match: 20.

This clone was picked up one time. The DNA of the CDR3 is TGCGCCAGCAGTCCCACGGGACTAGCGGGAGGAGGTACAGATACGCAGTATTTT. Translating it yields CASSPTGLAGGGTDTQYF. The chain carries TRBV23-1 and TRBJ2-3; 15 bases align to TRBD2. TRBV23-1 is an ORF for which the function is uncertain. Trimming took 4 bases from V and 3 from J; bases not matched to a gene: 8. This CDR3 comprises 18 residues.

This clone was seen just once. The chain recombines TRBV27 with TRBJ1-1; 8 bases match TRBD1. The trim removed 3 bases at V and 4 bases at J, leaving 13 bases unmatched. This CDR3 has 17 amino acids. Germline V gene lookup returns CDR1 MNHEY and CDR2 SMNVEV (reference sequence). CDR3 in DNA: TGTGCCAGCAGTTTGAGGACAGGGAAAGGTTTCGGCACTGAAGCTTTCTTT. It encodes CASSLRTGKGFGTEAFF.

A note on this clone: This sample also contains other DNA sequences that code for the same CDR3. CDR3 residues: CASSLVPGEQYF. CDR3 nucleotides: TGTGCCAGCAGCTTAGTCCCGGGCGAGCAGTACTTC. This chain joins TRBV7-2 and TRBJ2-7, with D hard to call. Germline V CDR1 and CDR2: SGHTA, FQGNSA. The CDR3 length is 12 residues. The germline V and J ends were trimmed by 1 base and 6 bases, with 7 bases remaining between them.

The CDR3 spells CASSYDPGQGSEKLFF. CDR3 sequence (DNA): TGTGCCAGCAGTTACGATCCCGGGCAGGGGAGTGAAAAACTGTTTTTT. This rearrangement joins TRBV6-5 to TRBJ1-4; D perhaps matches TRBD1 (6 bases). Trimming took off 2 bases at V and 7 bases at J, with 17 bases between the two ends. CDR1 MNHEY and CDR2 SVGAGI come from the germline V gene. This CDR3 region has 16 residues.

The V and J genes are TRBV7-9 and TRBJ2-3, with 7 positions matching TRBD2. The CDR3 has 14 residues. Germline CDR1 is SEHNR and CDR2 is FQNEAQ (reference sequence). Trimming took 10 bases from V and 2 from J; bases not matched to a gene: 9. The CDR3 DNA follows: TGTGCCACCGAACTAGCGTTGAACACAGATACGCAGTATTTT. This sequence encodes CATELALNTDTQYF.

V is TRBV2 and J is TRBJ2-5, with D perhaps TRBD2 (7 bases). The germline CDR1 and CDR2 sequences are SNHLY and FYNNEI. The CDR3 spans 15 residues. The V end lost 3 bases, the J end lost 5 bases, and 16 bases lay between the germline ends. The chain's CDR3 is CASSEQGGGGETQYF. For the CDR3, the DNA is TGTGCCAGCAGTGAGCAAGGGGGGGGCGGCGAGACCCAGTACTTC. The full variable domain, in which reference TRBV2 and TRBJ2-5 provide the parts outside the CDR3, is EPEVTQTPSHQVTQMGQEVILRCVPISNHLYFYWYRQILGQKVEFLVSFYNNEISEKSEIFDDQFSVERPDGSNFTLKIRSTKLEDSAMYFCASSEQGGGGETQYFGPGTRLLVL.

This chain links TRBV5-6 with TRBJ2-1, with 8 bases identical to TRBD2. V shed 1 base and J 2 bases; nucleotides not matched to a gene: 5. Germline CDR1 reads SGHDT; CDR2 reads YYEEEE. This CDR3 has 16 residues. The CDR3, as DNA: TGTGCCAGCAGCTTGAGGCGGGAGGCTCCCTACAATGAGCAGTTCTTC. It is translated as CASSLRREAPYNEQFF.

The chain uses TRBV4-1 and TRBJ2-3; 8 nucleotides align to TRBD2. V was pared by 4 bases and J by 6 bases, with 9 bases of the junction left unmatched. Looked up from germline, CDR1 is MGHRA and CDR2 is YSYEKL. The CDR3 covers 15 residues. The CDR3 DNA sequence: TGCGCCAGCAGCCGGGGAGCGGGAGAGGGGGATACGCAGTATTTT. Translation: CASSRGAGEGDTQYF.

The chain is built from TRBV10-2 and TRBJ2-7; the match to TRBD2 covers 8 bases. The V gene's germline CDR1 is WSHSY and CDR2 SAAADI. CDR3 size: 14 residues. With V trimmed by 7 bases and J by 3 bases, 8 bases remained unmatched. CDR3 sequence reads: CASTSGTRSYEQYF. DNA for the CDR3: TGCGCCAGCACAAGCGGGACTAGAAGCTACGAGCAGTACTTC.

The sample holds one count of this clone. The rearrangement joins TRBV28 to TRBJ2-7; a possible D gene is TRBD1 (6 bases). Trimming took 1 base from V and 5 from J, leaving 15 bases between them. The CDR3 runs to 15 residues. CDR1 is MDHEN, CDR2 SYDVKM, per germline. This chain's CDR3 is CASSLFDAQGNEQYF. CDR3 sequence (DNA): TGTGCCAGCAGTTTATTCGATGCACAGGGTAACGAGCAGTACTTC.

The gene calls are TRBV6-6 and TRBJ1-4; 8 bases agree with TRBD1. The CDR3 is 14 residues long. J was trimmed by 5 bases and V by 4 bases; bases with no gene match: 3. Germline loops: CDR1 MNHNY, CDR2 SVGAGI (reference sequence). The CDR3 sequence: CASSLDRVNEKLFF. The CDR3 nucleotides read TGTGCCAGCAGTTTGGACAGGGTGAATGAAAAACTGTTTTTT.

CDR3 sequence (DNA): TGTGCCAGCAGCCAAGATGGGCTAGCGGGAGGGACCGAGCAGTTCTTC. Its translation: CASSQDGLAGGTEQFF. This chain links TRBV4-2 with TRBJ2-1; TRBD2 aligns across 12 bases. CDR1 and CDR2 from the germline V gene are LGHNA and YNFKEQ. This CDR3 region has 16 residues. Trimming at V came to 0 bases and at J to 10 bases, leaving 7 bases not matched to a gene.